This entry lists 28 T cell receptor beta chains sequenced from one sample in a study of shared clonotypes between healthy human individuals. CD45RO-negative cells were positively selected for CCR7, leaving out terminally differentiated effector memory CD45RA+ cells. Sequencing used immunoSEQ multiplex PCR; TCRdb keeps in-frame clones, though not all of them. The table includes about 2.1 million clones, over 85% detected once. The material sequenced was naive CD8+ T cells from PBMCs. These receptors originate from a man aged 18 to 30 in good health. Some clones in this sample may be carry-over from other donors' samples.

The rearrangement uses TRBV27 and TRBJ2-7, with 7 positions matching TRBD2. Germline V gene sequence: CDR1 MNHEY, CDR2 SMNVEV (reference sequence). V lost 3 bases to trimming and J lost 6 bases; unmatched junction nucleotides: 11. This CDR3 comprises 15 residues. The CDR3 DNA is TGTGCCAGCAGTTTCGTAAGCGGGATGCCCCCCGAGCAGTACTTC. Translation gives CASSFVSGMPPEQYF.

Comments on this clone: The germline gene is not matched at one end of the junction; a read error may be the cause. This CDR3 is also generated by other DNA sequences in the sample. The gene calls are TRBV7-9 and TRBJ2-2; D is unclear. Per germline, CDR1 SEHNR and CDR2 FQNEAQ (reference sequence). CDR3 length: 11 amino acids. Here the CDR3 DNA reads TGTGCCAGCAGCCTAGCCGGGGAGCTGTTTTTT. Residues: CASSLAGELFF.

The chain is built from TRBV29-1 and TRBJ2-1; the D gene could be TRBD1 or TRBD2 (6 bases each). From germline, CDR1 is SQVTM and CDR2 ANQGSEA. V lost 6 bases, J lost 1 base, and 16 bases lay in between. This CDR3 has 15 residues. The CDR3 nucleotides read TGCAGCGTGGAGGGGGGCAGGCAGTCCTACAATGAGCAGTTCTTC. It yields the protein CSVEGGRQSYNEQFF.

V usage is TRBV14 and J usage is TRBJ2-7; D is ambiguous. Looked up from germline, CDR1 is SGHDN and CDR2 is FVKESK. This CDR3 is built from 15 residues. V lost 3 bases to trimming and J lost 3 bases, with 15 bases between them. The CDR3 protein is CASSHGRSINYEQYF. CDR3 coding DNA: TGTGCCAGCAGCCATGGCAGGAGTATCAACTACGAGCAGTACTTC.

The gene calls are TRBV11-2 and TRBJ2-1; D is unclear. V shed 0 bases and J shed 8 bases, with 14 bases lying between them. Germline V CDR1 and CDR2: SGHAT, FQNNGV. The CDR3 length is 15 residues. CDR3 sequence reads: CASSLERAYWDEQFF. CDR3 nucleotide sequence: TGTGCCAGCAGCTTAGAACGGGCCTATTGGGATGAGCAGTTCTTC.

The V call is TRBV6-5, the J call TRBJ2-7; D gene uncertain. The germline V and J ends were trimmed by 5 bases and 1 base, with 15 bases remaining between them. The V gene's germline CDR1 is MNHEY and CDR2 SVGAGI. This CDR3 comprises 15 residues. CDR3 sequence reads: CASSPRKLLSYEQYF. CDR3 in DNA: TGTGCCAGCAGTCCCCGGAAACTTTTATCCTACGAGCAGTACTTC.

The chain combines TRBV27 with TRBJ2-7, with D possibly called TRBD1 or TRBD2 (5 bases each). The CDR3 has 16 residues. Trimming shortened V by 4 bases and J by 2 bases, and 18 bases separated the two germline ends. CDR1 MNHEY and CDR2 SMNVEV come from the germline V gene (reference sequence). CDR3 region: CASSSLSLGTTYEQYF. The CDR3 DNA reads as TGTGCCAGCAGTTCCCTATCGTTGGGGACCACCTACGAGCAGTACTTC.

The CDR3 sequence is CASSPYGDYEQYF. CDR3 nucleotide sequence: TGTGCCAGCTCACCGTACGGAGACTACGAGCAGTACTTC. V usage is TRBV18 and J usage is TRBJ2-7; D unclear. Trimming cost V 3 bases and J 3 bases, with 9 bases left between them. The CDR3 consists of 13 residues. CDR1 KGHSH and CDR2 LQKENI come from the germline V gene.

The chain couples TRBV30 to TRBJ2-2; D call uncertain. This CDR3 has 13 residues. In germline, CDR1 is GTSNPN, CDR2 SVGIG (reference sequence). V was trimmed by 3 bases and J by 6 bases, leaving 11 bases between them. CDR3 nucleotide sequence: TGTGCCTGGAGGCTCGGACGTGCCGGGGAGCTGTTTTTT. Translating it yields CAWRLGRAGELFF.

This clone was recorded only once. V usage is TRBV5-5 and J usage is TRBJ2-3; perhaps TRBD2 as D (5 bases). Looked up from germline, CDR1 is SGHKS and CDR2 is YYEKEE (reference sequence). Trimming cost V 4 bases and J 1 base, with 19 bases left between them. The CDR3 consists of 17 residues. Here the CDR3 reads CASSDVARRSRTDTQYF. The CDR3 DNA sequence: TGTGCCAGCAGCGACGTAGCGAGGCGGAGTCGCACAGATACGCAGTATTTT. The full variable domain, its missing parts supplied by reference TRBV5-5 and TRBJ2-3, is DAGVTQSPTHLIKTRGQQVTLRCSPISGHKSVSWYQQVLGQGPQFIFQYYEKEERGRGNFPDRFSARQFPNYSSELNVNALLLGDSALYLCASSDVARRSRTDTQYFGPGTRLTVL.

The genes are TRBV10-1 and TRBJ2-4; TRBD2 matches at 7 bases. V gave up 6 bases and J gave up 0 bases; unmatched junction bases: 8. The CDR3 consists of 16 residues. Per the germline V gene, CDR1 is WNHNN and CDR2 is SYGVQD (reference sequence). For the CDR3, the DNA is TGCGCCAGCAGCTTACGGGAGGCCCTAGCCAAAAACATTCAGTACTTC. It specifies CASSLREALAKNIQYF.

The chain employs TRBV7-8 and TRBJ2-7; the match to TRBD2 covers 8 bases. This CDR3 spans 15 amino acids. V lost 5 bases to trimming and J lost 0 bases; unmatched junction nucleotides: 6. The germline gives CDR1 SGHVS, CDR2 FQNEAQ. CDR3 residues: CASSPILAGSYEQYF. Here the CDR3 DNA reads TGTGCCAGCAGCCCCATTCTAGCGGGCTCCTACGAGCAGTACTTC.

The CDR3 nucleotides are TGTGCCAGCAGTGAATCTCGGGGGTGGTATGGCTACACCTTC. Protein product: CASSESRGWYGYTF. This chain connects TRBV6-1 to TRBJ1-2; perhaps TRBD1 as D (5 bases). CDR1 and CDR2 (germline): MNHNS, SASEGT. Deletions cut 2 bases from V and 5 bases from J, with 12 bases between. The CDR3 extends over 14 amino acids.

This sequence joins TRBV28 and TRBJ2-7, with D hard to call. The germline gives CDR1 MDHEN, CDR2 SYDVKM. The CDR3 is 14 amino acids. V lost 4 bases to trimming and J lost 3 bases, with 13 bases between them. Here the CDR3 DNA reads TGTGCCAGCAGTTCCTTAGGGCGGTTCTACGAGCAGTACTTC. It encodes CASSSLGRFYEQYF.

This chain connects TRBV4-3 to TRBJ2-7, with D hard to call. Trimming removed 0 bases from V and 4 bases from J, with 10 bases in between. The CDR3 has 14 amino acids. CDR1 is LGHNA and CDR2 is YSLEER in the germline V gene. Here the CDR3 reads CASSQEAGKYEQYF. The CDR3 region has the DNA TGCGCCAGCAGCCAAGAAGCTGGCAAATACGAGCAGTACTTC.

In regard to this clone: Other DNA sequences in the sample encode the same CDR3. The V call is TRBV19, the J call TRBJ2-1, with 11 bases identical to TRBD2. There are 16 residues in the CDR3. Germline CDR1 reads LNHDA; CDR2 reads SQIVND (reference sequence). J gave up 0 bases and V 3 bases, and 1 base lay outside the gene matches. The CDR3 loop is CASSITSGSSYNEQFF. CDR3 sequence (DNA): TGTGCCAGTAGTATCACTAGCGGGAGCTCCTACAATGAGCAGTTCTTC.

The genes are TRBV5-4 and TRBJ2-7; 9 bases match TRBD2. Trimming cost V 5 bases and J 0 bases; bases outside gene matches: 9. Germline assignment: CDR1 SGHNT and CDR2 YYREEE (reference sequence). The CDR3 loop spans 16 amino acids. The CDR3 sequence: CASSQDRLAASYEQYF. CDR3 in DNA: TGTGCCAGCAGTCAAGACCGACTAGCGGCCTCCTACGAGCAGTACTTC.

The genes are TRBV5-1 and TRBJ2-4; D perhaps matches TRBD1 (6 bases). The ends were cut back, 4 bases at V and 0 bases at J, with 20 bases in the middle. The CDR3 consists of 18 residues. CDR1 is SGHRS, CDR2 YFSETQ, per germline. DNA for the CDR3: TGCGCCAGCAGCCCAGAGCCGGGACACAGATTAGCCAAAAACATTCAGTACTTC. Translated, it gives CASSPEPGHRLAKNIQYF.

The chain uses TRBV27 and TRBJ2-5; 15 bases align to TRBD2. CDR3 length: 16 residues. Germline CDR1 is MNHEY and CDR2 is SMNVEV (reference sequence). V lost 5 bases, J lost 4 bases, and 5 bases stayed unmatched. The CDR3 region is CASSQGTSGRLETQYF. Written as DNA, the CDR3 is TGTGCCAGCAGTCAAGGGACTAGCGGGAGGTTAGAGACCCAGTACTTC.

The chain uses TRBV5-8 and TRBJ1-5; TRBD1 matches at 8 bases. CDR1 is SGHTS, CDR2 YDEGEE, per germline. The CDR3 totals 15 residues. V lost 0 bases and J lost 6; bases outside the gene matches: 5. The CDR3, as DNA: TGTGCCAGCAGCTTGGCCAGGGGGCTCGGTCAGCCCCAGCATTTT. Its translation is CASSLARGLGQPQHF.

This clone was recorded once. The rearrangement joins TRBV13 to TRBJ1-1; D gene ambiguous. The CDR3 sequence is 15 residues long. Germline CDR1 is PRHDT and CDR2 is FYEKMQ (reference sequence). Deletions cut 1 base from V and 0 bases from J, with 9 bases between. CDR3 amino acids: CASSLVSGMNTEAFF. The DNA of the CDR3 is TGTGCCAGCAGCTTAGTAAGCGGAATGAACACTGAAGCTTTCTTT.

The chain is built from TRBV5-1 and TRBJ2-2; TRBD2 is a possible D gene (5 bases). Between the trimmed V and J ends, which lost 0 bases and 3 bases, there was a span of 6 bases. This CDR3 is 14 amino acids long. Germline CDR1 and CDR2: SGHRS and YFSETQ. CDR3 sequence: CASSLASYTGELFF. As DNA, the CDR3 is TGCGCCAGCAGCTTGGCTAGCTACACCGGGGAGCTGTTTTTT.

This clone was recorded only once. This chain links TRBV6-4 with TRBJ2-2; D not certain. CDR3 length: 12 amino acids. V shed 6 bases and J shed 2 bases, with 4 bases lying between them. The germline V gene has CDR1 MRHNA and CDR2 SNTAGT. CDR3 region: CASRPNTGELFF. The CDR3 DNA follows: TGTGCCAGCAGGCCAAACACCGGGGAGCTGTTTTTT.

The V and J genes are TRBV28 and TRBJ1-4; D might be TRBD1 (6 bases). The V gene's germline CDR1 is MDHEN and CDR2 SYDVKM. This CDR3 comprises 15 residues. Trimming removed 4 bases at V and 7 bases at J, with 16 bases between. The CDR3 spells CASSSMGTGREKLFF. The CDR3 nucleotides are TGTGCCAGCAGTTCTATGGGTACAGGGCGTGAAAAACTGTTTTTT.

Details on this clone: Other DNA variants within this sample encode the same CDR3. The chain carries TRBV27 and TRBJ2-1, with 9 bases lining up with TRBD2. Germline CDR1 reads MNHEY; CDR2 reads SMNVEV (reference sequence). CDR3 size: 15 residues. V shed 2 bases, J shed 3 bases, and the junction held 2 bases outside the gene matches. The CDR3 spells CASSLIAGVYNEQFF. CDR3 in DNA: TGTGCCAGCAGTTTAATAGCGGGAGTCTACAATGAGCAGTTCTTC.

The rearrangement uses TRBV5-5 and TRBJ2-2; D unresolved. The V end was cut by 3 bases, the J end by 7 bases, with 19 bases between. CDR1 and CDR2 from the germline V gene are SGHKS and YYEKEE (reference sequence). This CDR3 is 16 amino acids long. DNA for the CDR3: TGTGCCAGCAGCTCGGACGGTGTAATGTCGGGCGGGGAGCTGTTTTTT. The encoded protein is CASSSDGVMSGGELFF.

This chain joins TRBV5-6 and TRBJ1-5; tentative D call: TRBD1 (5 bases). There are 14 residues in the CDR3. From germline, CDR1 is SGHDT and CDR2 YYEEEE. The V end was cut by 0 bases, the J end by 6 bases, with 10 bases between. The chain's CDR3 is CASSLGGRGQPQHF. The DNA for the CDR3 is TGTGCCAGCAGCTTGGGGGGCCGGGGTCAGCCCCAGCATTTT.

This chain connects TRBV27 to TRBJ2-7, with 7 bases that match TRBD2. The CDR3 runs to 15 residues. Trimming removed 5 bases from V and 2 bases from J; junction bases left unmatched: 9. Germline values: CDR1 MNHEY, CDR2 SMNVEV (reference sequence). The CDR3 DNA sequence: TGTGCCAGCAGTCCTGCCGGACTAGAGCCCTACGAGCAGTACTTC. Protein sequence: CASSPAGLEPYEQYF.